These 8 T cell receptor beta chains share one sample of origin, sequenced in a study of technical replicates of blood from several donors. Assay used: immunoSEQ multiplex PCR; TCRdb lists only in-frame clones, some missing. The table lists roughly 80,000 clones, roughly 94% of them singletons. Material: T cells isolated from PBMCs. The receptors come from a human donor in good health.

The chain carries TRBV7-8 and TRBJ1-2; D remains ambiguous. Germline CDR1 and CDR2: SGHVS and FQNEAQ. CDR3 length equals 16 residues. The V and J ends lost 3 bases and 0 bases respectively, with 14 bases between them. CDR3 DNA sequence: TGTGCCAGCAGCTTCGGTCAAACCCGGGCTAACTATGGCTACACCTTC. Amino acids: CASSFGQTRANYGYTF.

The rearrangement links TRBV10-2 to TRBJ2-5; 7 bases align to TRBD2. This CDR3 region has 16 residues. The junction had 11 bases not matched to a gene; V was cut back by 2 bases and J by 5 bases. CDR1 and CDR2 from the germline V gene are WSHSY and SAAADI. For the CDR3, the DNA is TGCGCCAGCAGTGAGCTAGCGGTCCCCCCAGGGGAGACCCAGTACTTC. Its translation: CASSELAVPPGETQYF.

This clone was seen a single time. The chain combines TRBV30 with TRBJ1-5, with D hard to call. V gave up 0 bases and J gave up 0 bases, with 3 bases separating them. This CDR3 contains 13 residues. Germline loops: CDR1 GTSNPN, CDR2 SVGIG (reference sequence). This chain's CDR3 is CAWSVFSNQPQHF. CDR3 DNA sequence: TGTGCCTGGAGTGTCTTTAGCAATCAGCCCCAGCATTTT. The full variable domain, its missing parts supplied by reference TRBV30 and TRBJ1-5, is SQTIHQWPATLVQPVGSPLSLECTVEGTSNPNLYWYRQAAGRGLQLLFYSVGIGQISSEVPQNLSASRPQDRQFILSSKKLLLSDSGFYLCAWSVFSNQPQHFGDGTRLSIL.

CDR3 residues: CASRLNSGSPYNEQFF. CDR3 in DNA: TGTGCCAGCAGGTTAAATAGCGGGAGTCCCTACAATGAGCAGTTCTTC. This chain joins TRBV5-6 and TRBJ2-1, with 9 bases aligning to TRBD2. The CDR3 consists of 16 residues. The trim removed 5 bases at V and 2 bases at J, leaving 8 bases unmatched. Per germline, CDR1 SGHDT and CDR2 YYEEEE.

V is TRBV29-1 and J is TRBJ2-2; 9 positions agree with TRBD1. Unmatched junction bases numbered 12, after V lost 6 bases and J lost 4 bases. Looked up from germline, CDR1 is SQVTM and CDR2 is ANQGSEA. There are 16 residues in the CDR3. The CDR3 reads CSVAVDGTGTTGELFF. The CDR3 region has the DNA TGCAGCGTCGCAGTAGACGGGACAGGGACCACCGGGGAGCTGTTTTTT.

V gene TRBV9 combines with J gene TRBJ2-1; a weak D match, TRBD2 (6 bases). Trimming cost V 4 bases and J 6 bases, with 14 bases left between them. From germline, CDR1 is SGDLS and CDR2 YYNGEE. CDR3 length: 14 amino acids. CDR3 region: CASSRLVPGNEQFF. The DNA of the CDR3 is TGTGCCAGCAGCCGACTAGTCCCCGGCAATGAGCAGTTCTTC.

The rearrangement uses TRBV30 and TRBJ2-3, with 7 bases fitting TRBD2. The germline V gene encodes CDR1 GTSNPN and CDR2 SVGIG (reference sequence). Trimming removed 2 bases from V and 4 bases from J; junction bases left unmatched: 6. The CDR3 spans 14 residues. CDR3 protein: CAWSRNAGADTQYF. CDR3 DNA: TGTGCCTGGAGTCGTAACGCGGGAGCAGATACGCAGTATTTT.

This clone was observed a single time. V gene TRBV25-1 combines with J gene TRBJ2-7; perhaps TRBD2 as D (5 bases). This CDR3 comprises 13 residues. From germline, CDR1 is MGHDK and CDR2 SYGVNS. The V gene lost 6 bases and the J gene lost 7 bases, with 16 bases spanning the gap. The CDR3 DNA reads TGTGCCAGCAGAGATAGGGAGTCAGTTGAGCAGTACTTC. Translated: CASRDRESVEQYF.